This T cell receptor beta chain emerged from a study of low-dose radiotherapy and immunotherapy resistance in tumors. This clonotype has just one count. The time point denotes: before trial treatment. TRAV- and TRBV-specific primers, spanning alpha and beta chains, primed first-strand cDNA. For amplifying TCRs, the PCR ran for about 19 cycles with Phusion, which was used together with a constant-region primer and the adapter on the V primers. TCRdb re-derived calls from the reads in MiXCR, one entry per CDR3 protein. The sample records roughly 76,000 distinct CDR3 sequences, under 20% being singletons. The clonotype comes from a male donor with prostate cancer. The sequences come from PBMCs, collected before treatment.

DNA for the CDR3: TGTGCCAGCAGACCCTCAGGGGCCTCTGGGGCCAACGTCCTGACTTTC. Protein sequence: CASRPSGASGANVLTF. V and J are TRBV7-3 and TRBJ2-6; D is perhaps TRBD1 (6 bases). There are 16 residues in the CDR3. The germline gives CDR1 SGHTA, CDR2 FQGTGA. V lost 6 bases, J lost 0 bases, and 12 bases lay in between. Filled out from reference TRBV7-3 and TRBJ2-6, the complete variable domain reads GAGVSQTPSNKVTEKGKYVELRCDPISGHTALYWYRQSLGQGPEFLIYFQGTGAADDSGLPNDRFFAVRPEGSVSTLKIQRTERGDSAVYLCASRPSGASGANVLTFGAGSRLTVL.